A single T cell receptor beta chain is shown here with its context. Its antigen is not known. The protocol was immunoSEQ multiplex PCR, while the TCRdb copy is restricted to in-frame clones and leaves out a portion. The sample consists of more than 40,000 clones, 78% of them appearing once. CDR3 length: 13 amino acids. Trimming left V 0 bases short and J 6 bases short, with 6 bases between. CDR1 MNHEY and CDR2 SVGAGI come from the germline V gene. All patients were mismatch repair deficient, assessed by either PCR or immunohistochemistry. The TCR-sequenced patients were a few responders to pembrolizumab. The data were taken from a study of PD-1 blockade in mismatch repair-deficient tumors. Study-wide findings and caveats: Rapid post-treatment expansion, then contraction, generally preceding radiologic response, marked tumor-resident clones.

The TCR was taken from an adult with mismatch repair-deficient cancer. The rearrangement uses TRBV6-5 and TRBJ2-1; D gene uncertain. This sample comprised peripheral blood, obtained 4 weeks after starting pembrolizumab. The CDR3: CASSYSIGNEQFF. In nucleotides, the CDR3 is TGTGCCAGCAGTTACTCCATAGGCAATGAGCAGTTCTTC.